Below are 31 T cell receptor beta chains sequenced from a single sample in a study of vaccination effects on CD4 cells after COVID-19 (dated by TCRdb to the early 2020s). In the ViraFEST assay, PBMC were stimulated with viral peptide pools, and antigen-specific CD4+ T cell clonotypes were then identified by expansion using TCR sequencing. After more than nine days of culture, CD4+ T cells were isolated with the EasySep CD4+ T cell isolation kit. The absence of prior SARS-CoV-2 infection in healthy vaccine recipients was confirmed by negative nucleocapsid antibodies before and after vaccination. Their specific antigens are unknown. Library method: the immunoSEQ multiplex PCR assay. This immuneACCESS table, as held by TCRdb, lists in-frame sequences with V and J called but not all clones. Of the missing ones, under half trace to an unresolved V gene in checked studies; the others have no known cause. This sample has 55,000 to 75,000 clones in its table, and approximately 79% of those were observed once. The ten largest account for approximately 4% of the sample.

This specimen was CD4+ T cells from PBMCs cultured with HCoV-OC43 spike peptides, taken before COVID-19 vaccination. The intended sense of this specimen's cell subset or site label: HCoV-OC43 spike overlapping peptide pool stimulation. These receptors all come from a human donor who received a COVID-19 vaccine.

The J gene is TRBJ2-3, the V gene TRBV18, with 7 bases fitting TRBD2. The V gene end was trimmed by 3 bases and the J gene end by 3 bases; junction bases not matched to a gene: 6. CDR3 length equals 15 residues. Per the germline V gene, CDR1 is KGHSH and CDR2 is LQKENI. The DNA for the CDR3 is TGTGCCAGCTCACCCGCGCTAGCGGTGACAGATACGCAGTATTTT. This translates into CASSPALAVTDTQYF.

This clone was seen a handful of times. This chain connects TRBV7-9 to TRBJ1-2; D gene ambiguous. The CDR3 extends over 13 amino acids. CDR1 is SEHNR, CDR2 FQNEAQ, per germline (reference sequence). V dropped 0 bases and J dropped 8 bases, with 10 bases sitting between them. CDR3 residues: CASSLAADHGYTF. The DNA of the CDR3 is TGTGCCAGCAGCTTAGCGGCAGATCACGGCTACACCTTC.

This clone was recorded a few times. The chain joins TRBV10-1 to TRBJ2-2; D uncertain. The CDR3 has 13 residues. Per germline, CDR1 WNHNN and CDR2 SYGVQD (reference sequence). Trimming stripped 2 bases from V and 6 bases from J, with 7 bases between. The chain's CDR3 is CASSEPTPGELFF. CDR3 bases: TGCGCCAGCAGTGAGCCCACTCCCGGGGAGCTGTTTTTT.

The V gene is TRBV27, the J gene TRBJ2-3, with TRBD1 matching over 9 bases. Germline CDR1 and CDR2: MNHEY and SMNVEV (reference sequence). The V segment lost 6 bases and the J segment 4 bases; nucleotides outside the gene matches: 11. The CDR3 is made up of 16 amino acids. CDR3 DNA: TGTGCCAGCAGCCACTTCCGGACAGGGGATCCAGATACGCAGTATTTT. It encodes CASSHFRTGDPDTQYF.

The CDR3 nucleotides are TGTGCCATCAGCCCCTACACGAACACCGGGGAGCTGTTTTTT. Translating it yields CAISPYTNTGELFF. This chain joins TRBV10-3 and TRBJ2-2; the D is unclear. CDR1 is ENHRY, CDR2 SYGVKD, per germline. V lost 6 bases to trimming and J lost 0 bases, with 8 bases between them. The CDR3 is made up of 14 amino acids.

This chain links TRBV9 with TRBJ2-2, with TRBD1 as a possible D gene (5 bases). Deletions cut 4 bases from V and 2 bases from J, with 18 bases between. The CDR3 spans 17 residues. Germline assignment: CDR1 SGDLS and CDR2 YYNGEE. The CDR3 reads CASSPRQSIFNTGELFF. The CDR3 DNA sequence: TGTGCCAGCAGCCCAAGACAGAGTATATTTAACACCGGGGAGCTGTTTTTT.

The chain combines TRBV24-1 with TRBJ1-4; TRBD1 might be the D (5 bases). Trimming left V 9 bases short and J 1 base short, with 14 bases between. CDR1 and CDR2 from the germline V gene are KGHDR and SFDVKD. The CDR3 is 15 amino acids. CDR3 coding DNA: TGTGCCACCCGGCTGGGGCTGGAAACTAATGAAAAACTGTTTTTT. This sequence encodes CATRLGLETNEKLFF.

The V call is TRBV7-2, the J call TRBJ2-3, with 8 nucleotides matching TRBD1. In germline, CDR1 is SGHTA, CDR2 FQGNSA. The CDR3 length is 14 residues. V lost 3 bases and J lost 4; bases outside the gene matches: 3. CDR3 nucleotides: TGTGCCAGCAGCTTGGACAGGGTCGCAGATACGCAGTATTTT. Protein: CASSLDRVADTQYF.

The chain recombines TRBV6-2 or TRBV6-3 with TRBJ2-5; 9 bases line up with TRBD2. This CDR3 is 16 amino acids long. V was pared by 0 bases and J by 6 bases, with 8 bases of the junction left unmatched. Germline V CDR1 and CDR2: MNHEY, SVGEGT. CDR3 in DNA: TGTGCCAGCAGTTACTCCCTAGCGGGGTCTTGGAAGACCCAGTACTTC. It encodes CASSYSLAGSWKTQYF.

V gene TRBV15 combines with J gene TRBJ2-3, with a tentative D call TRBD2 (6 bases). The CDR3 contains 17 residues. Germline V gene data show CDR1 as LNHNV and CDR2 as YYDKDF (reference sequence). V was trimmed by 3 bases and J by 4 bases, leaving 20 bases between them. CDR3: CATSSPILAGRPDTQYF. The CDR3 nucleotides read TGTGCCACCAGCAGCCCAATCCTGGCAGGGAGGCCAGATACGCAGTATTTT.

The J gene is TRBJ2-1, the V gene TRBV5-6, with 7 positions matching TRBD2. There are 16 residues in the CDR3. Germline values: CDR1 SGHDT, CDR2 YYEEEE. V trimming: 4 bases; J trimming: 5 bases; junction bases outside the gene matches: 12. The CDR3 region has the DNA TGTGCCAGCAGCGCGTTCGGGGGGAGTGGGGACAATGAGCAGTTCTTC. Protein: CASSAFGGSGDNEQFF.

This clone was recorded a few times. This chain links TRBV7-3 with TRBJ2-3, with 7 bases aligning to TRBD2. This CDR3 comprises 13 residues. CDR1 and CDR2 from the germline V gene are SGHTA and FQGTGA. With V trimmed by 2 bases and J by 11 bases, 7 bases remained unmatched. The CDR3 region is CASSLLRAGEQYF. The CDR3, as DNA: TGTGCCAGCAGCTTACTCCGCGCGGGGGAGCAGTATTTT. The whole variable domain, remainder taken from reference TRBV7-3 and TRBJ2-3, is GAGVSQTPSNKVTEKGKYVELRCDPISGHTALYWYRQSLGQGPEFLIYFQGTGAADDSGLPNDRFFAVRPEGSVSTLKIQRTERGDSAVYLCASSLLRAGEQYFGPGTRLTVL.

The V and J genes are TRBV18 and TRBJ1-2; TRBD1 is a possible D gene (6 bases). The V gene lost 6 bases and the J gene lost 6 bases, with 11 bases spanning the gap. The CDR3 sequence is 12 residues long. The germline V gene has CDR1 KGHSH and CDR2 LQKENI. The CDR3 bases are TGTGCCAGCTCCCCCGGACAGAATGGCTACACCTTC. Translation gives CASSPGQNGYTF.

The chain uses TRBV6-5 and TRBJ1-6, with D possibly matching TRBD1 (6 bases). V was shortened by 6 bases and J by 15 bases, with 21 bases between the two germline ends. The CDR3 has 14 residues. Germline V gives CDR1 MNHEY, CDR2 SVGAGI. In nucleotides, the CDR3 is TGTGCCAGCAGGCAGACCGGGACAATCAACGACCTCCACTTT. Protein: CASRQTGTINDLHF.

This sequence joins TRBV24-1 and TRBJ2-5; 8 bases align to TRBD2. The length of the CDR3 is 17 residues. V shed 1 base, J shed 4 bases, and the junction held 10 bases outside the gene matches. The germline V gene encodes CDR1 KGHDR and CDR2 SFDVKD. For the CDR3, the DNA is TGTGCCACCAGTGATTTTGCTCAAAACGGGGGGGTAGAGACCCAGTACTTC. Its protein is CATSDFAQNGGVETQYF.

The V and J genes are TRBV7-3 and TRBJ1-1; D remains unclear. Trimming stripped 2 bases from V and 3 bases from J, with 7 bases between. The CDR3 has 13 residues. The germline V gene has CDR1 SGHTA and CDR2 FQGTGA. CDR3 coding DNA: TGTGCCAGCAGCTTACAAACGGACACTGAAGCTTTCTTT. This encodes CASSLQTDTEAFF. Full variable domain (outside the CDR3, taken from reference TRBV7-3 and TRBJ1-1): GAGVSQTPSNKVTEKGKYVELRCDPISGHTALYWYRQSLGQGPEFLIYFQGTGAADDSGLPNDRFFAVRPEGSVSTLKIQRTERGDSAVYLCASSLQTDTEAFFGQGTRLTVV.

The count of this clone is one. The CDR3 DNA is TGTGCCAGCAGCTACGACAGGGAAGAGACCCAGTACTTC. The encoded protein is CASSYDREETQYF. The rearrangement joins TRBV7-3 to TRBJ2-5; TRBD1 matches at 7 bases. Looked up from germline, CDR1 is SGHTA and CDR2 is FQGTGA. V was pared by 4 bases and J by 3 bases, with 2 bases of the junction left unmatched. The CDR3 is 13 amino acids.

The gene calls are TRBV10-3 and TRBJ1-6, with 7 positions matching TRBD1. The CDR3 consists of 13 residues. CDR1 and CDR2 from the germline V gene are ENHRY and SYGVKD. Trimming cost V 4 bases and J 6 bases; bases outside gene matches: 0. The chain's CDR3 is CAISGTGNSPLHF. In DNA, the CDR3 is TGTGCCATCAGTGGGACAGGTAATTCACCCCTCCACTTT.

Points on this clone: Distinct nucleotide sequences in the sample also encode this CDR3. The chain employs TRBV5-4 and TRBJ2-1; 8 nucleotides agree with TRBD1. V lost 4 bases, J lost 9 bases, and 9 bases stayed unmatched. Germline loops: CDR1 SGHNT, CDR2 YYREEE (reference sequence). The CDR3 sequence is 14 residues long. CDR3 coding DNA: TGTGCCAGCAGCACGGGACAGGAAGGAAGTGAGCAGTTCTTC. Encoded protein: CASSTGQEGSEQFF. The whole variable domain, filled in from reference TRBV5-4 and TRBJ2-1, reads ETGVTQSPTHLIKTRGQQVTLRCSSQSGHNTVSWYQQALGQGPQFIFQYYREEENGRGNFPPRFSGLQFPNYSSELNVNALELDDSALYLCASSTGQEGSEQFFGPGTRLTVL.

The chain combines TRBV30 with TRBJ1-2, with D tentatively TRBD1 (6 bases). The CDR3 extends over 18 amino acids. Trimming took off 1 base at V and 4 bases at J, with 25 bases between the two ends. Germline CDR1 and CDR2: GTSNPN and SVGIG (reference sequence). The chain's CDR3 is CAWSGLGGGQGRGYGYTF. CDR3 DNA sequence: TGTGCCTGGAGTGGGCTTGGGGGGGGCCAGGGAAGAGGCTATGGCTACACCTTC.

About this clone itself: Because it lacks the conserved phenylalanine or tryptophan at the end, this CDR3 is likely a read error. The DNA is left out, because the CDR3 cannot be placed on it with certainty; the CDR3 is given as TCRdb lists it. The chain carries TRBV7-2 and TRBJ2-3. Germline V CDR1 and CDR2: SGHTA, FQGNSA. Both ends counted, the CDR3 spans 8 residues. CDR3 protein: CASTSPLC.

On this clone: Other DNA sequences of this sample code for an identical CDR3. The CDR3 DNA follows: TGTGCCAGCTCACCAAGACAGGGGGCCACAGATACGCAGTATTTT. Translated, it gives CASSPRQGATDTQYF. The J gene is TRBJ2-3, the V gene TRBV18, with 10 bases lining up with TRBD1. The V gene's germline CDR1 is KGHSH and CDR2 LQKENI. The CDR3 totals 15 residues. The junction had 1 base not matched to a gene; V was cut back by 2 bases and J by 2 bases.

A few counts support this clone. This CDR3 is CSASEDSNQPQHF. For the CDR3, the DNA is TGCAGTGCTAGTGAGGACAGCAATCAGCCCCAGCATTTT. This chain connects TRBV20-1 to TRBJ1-5; no clear D gene. Germline-derived CDR1 and CDR2 are DFQATT and SNEGSKA (reference sequence). The CDR3 runs to 13 residues. The V and J ends lost 3 bases and 1 base respectively, with 7 bases between them.

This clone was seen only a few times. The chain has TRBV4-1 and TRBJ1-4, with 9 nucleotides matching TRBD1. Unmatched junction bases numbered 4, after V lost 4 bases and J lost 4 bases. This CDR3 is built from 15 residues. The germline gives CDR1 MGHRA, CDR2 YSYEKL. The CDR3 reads CASSRTGDNNEKLFF. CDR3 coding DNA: TGCGCCAGCAGCCGGACAGGGGATAATAATGAAAAACTGTTTTTT.

CDR3 amino acids: CASRRNTEAFF. The CDR3 nucleotides read TGTGCCAGCCGACGGAACACTGAAGCTTTCTTT. The V and J genes are TRBV12-3 or TRBV12-4 and TRBJ1-1; D not certain. The V end was cut by 8 bases, the J end by 1 base, with 5 bases between. The CDR3 length is 11 residues.

CDR3 residues: CASSEGRLAKNIQYF. CDR3 bases: TGCGCCAGCAGTGAGGGCCGTTTAGCCAAAAACATTCAGTACTTC. The rearrangement uses TRBV10-2 and TRBJ2-4; D not certain. V dropped 2 bases and J dropped 0 bases, with 8 bases sitting between them. This CDR3 is built from 15 residues. Germline V CDR1 and CDR2: WSHSY, SAAADI.

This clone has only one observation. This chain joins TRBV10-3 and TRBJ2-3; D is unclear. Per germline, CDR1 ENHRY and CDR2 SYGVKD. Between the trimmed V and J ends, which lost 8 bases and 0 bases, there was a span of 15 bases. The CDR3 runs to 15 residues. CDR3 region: CAIRNLPTSTDTQYF. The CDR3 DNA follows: TGTGCCATCCGGAACCTACCGACTAGCACAGATACGCAGTATTTT.

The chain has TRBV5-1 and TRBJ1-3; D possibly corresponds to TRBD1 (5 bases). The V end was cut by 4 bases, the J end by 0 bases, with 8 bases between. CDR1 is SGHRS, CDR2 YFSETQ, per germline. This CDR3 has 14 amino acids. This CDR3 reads CASSIGGSGNTIYF. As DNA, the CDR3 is TGCGCCAGCAGCATTGGGGGCTCTGGAAACACCATATATTTT.

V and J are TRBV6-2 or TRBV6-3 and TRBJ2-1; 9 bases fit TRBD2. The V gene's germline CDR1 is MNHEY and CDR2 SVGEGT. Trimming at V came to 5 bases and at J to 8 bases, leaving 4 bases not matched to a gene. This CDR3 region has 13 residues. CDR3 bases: TGTGCCAGCAGTCGCCGACTAGCGGATGAGCAGTTCTTC. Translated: CASSRRLADEQFF.

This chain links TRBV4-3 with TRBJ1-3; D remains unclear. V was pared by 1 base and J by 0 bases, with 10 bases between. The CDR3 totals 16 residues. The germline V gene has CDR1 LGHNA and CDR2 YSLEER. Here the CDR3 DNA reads TGCGCCAGCAGCCAAGTATTCGGGAGCTCTGGAAACACCATATATTTT. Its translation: CASSQVFGSSGNTIYF.

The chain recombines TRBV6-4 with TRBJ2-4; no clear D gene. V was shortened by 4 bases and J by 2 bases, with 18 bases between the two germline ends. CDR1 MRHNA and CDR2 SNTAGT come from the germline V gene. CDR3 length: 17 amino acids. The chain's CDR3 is CASSGLHYEWTKNIQYF. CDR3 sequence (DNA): TGTGCCAGCAGTGGGCTACATTACGAGTGGACCAAAAACATTCAGTACTTC.